This entry lists 18 T cell receptor beta chains sequenced from one sample in a study of T cell clonality in common variable immunodeficiency. The study's findings and limits: In common variable immunodeficiency, TCR beta chains reportedly carried fewer deletions and N-nucleotide insertions.

Libraries were prepared by immunoSEQ multiplex PCR; TCRdb keeps only in-frame clonotypes and omits some of them. The specimen has roughly 42,000 clones, none found just once. No antigen has been identified for these receptors. Material: peripheral blood mononuclear cells. These receptors were obtained from a human donor with common variable immunodeficiency.

The table lists this clone with many counts. Read sequence stops 3 residues before the CDR3 end, and the germline J gene provides the missing end. The rearrangement joins TRBV29-1 to TRBJ2-1, with 7 bases lining up with TRBD2. CDR3 length: 14 amino acids. Per the germline V gene, CDR1 is SQVTM and CDR2 is ANQGSEA. The J segment lost 2 bases and the V segment lost 4 bases, leaving 5 bases of the junction unmatched. The CDR3 is CSVATAGAYNEQFF. The part of the CDR3 DNA that was read is TGCAGCGTTGCAACTGCGGGAGCCTACAATGAG.

This clone was recorded at least ten times. The read ends 3 residues before the CDR3 terminus; that terminus is restored from the germline J gene. The chain employs TRBV20-1 and TRBJ2-2; D gene unclear. Germline V gene sequence: CDR1 DFQATT, CDR2 SNEGSKA (reference sequence). The V and J ends lost 6 bases and 0 bases respectively, with 14 bases between them. CDR3 length equals 15 residues. The DNA read from the CDR3 is TGCAGTGCCCCCCAAAAGCGCCCGAACACCGGGGAG. This translates into CSAPQKRPNTGE. The full CDR3 sequence reads CSAPQKRPNTGELFF.

This clone was counted ten times or more. The read terminates 3 residues ahead of where the CDR3 ends, so the germline J gene completes it. The V call is TRBV5-6, the J call TRBJ1-1; D possibly corresponds to TRBD1 (5 bases). The CDR3 extends over 13 amino acids. Germline V CDR1 and CDR2: SGHDT, YYEEEE. Trimming cost V 4 bases and J 7 bases, with 14 bases left between them. The CDR3 loop reads CASSRQGVLEAFF. CDR3 DNA, as far as it was read: TGTGCCAGCAGCCGCCAGGGAGTACTTGAA.

A note on this clone: The read terminates 3 residues ahead of where the CDR3 ends, so the germline J gene completes it. The V and J genes are TRBV11-1 and TRBJ2-1; 9 bases are shared with TRBD1. CDR1 and CDR2 (germline): SGHAT, FQDESV (reference sequence). V lost 5 bases and J lost 4; bases outside the gene matches: 6. The CDR3 extends over 15 amino acids. The CDR3 region is CASSQGQGAYNEQFF. The CDR3 bases that were read are TGTGCCAGCAGCCAGGGACAGGGCGCATACAATGAG.

The CDR3 spells CASSSGQITDTQYF. The DNA read from the CDR3 is TGTGCCAGCAGCTCGGGACAGATCACAGATACG. V and J are TRBV11-3 and TRBJ2-3; 7 bases align to TRBD1. The missing CDR3 end, 3 residues past where the read stops, is filled in from the germline J gene. Germline assignment: CDR1 SGHNT and CDR2 YENEEA. J lost 2 bases, V lost 4 bases, and 3 bases had no gene match. This CDR3 has 14 residues.

Comment on this clone: The missing CDR3 end, 3 residues past where the read stops, is filled in from the germline J gene. The V and J genes are TRBV30 and TRBJ1-2; TRBD1 agrees at 7 bases. This CDR3 spans 15 amino acids. Germline V gene sequence: CDR1 GTSNPN, CDR2 SVGIG (reference sequence). The V gene end was trimmed by 2 bases and the J gene end by 7 bases; junction bases not matched to a gene: 13. The CDR3 sequence: CAWSRGRQGVSGYTF. The covered CDR3 bases are TGTGCCTGGAGTCGAGGGAGACAGGGAGTGTCTGGC.

This clone came up many times. The read finishes 3 residues shy of the CDR3 end, and the germline J gene is used to complete it. The genes are TRBV20-1 and TRBJ2-3; 7 bases are shared with TRBD2. The germline CDR1 and CDR2 sequences are DFQATT and SNEGSKA (reference sequence). The CDR3 contains 14 residues. V dropped 5 bases and J dropped 2; count of bases not matched to a gene: 7. The CDR3 protein is CSALQREPTDTQYF. The DNA read from the CDR3 is TGCAGTGCTCTCCAGCGGGAACCCACAGATACG.

Of note for this clone: The read ends 3 residues shy of where the CDR3 ends; the end is completed using the germline J gene. This sequence joins TRBV5-1 and TRBJ2-5, with 7 positions matching TRBD2. This CDR3 is 16 amino acids long. Germline values: CDR1 SGHRS, CDR2 YFSETQ. After removal of 1 base from V and 4 bases from J, the junction contained 10 bases not matched to a gene. The CDR3 is CASSLFDGGFGETQYF. Partial CDR3 DNA: TGCGCCAGCAGCTTGTTCGACGGGGGGTTTGGAGAGACC.

Note on this clone: From the germline J gene comes the end of the CDR3, since the read stops 3 residues before it. The rearrangement links TRBV2 to TRBJ2-7, with D possibly being TRBD1 (6 bases). The CDR3 loop spans 15 amino acids. Per the germline V gene, CDR1 is SNHLY and CDR2 is FYNNEI. Trimming took 8 bases from V and 3 from J, leaving 20 bases between them. The DNA read from the CDR3 is TGTGCCAGCCGCCGCGAAGGCCAGGGGTTCTACGAG. The encoded protein is CASRREGQGFYE. The entire CDR3 protein reads CASRREGQGFYEQYF. Full variable domain (outside the CDR3, taken from reference TRBV2 and TRBJ2-7): EPEVTQTPSHQVTQMGQEVILRCVPISNHLYFYWYRQILGQKVEFLVSFYNNEISEKSEIFDDQFSVERPDGSNFTLKIRSTKLEDSAMYFCASRREGQGFYEQYFGPGTRLTVT.

In the case of this clone: The read halts 3 residues ahead of the CDR3 end, with the missing end drawn from the germline J gene. The genes are TRBV20-1 and TRBJ2-7; D call uncertain. The V gene lost 3 bases and the J gene lost 0 bases, with 6 bases spanning the gap. The germline CDR1 and CDR2 sequences are DFQATT and SNEGSKA (reference sequence). This CDR3 has 12 amino acids. The chain's CDR3 is CSARANSYEQYF. The CDR3 bases that were read are TGCAGTGCTAGGGCCAACTCCTACGAG.

CDR3 DNA, as far as it was read: TGTGCCAGCAGTTACGGTCTGTTAGCGGGGGTCGCGAATGAG. It specifies CASSYGLLAGVANE. The full CDR3 is CASSYGLLAGVANEQFF. The V gene is TRBV6-2 or TRBV6-3, the J gene TRBJ2-1; 9 positions agree with TRBD2. The CDR3 end is not reached by the read, which stops 3 residues before it; the germline J gene fills it in. V was pared by 2 bases and J by 7 bases, with 12 bases of the junction left unmatched. This CDR3 spans 17 amino acids. Germline CDR1 is MNHEY and CDR2 is SVGEGT.

CDR3: CASNSVGGELFF. CDR3 bases read: TGTGCCAGCAATAGCGTTGGCGGGGAG. The chain is built from TRBV2 and TRBJ2-2; D possibly corresponds to TRBD2 (5 bases). The read falls 3 residues short of the CDR3 end, and the missing part is taken from the germline J gene. Between the trimmed V and J ends, which lost 7 bases and 7 bases, there was a span of 10 bases. The CDR3 extends over 12 amino acids. In germline, CDR1 is SNHLY, CDR2 FYNNEI.

Many counts were recorded for this clone. Read sequence stops 3 residues before the CDR3 end, and the germline J gene provides the missing end. The chain uses TRBV27 and TRBJ1-1; D unresolved. CDR1 is MNHEY and CDR2 is SMNVEV in the germline V gene (reference sequence). The CDR3 is made up of 11 amino acids. CDR3 loop: CASSGRRGAFF. CDR3 bases read: TGTGCCAGCAGTGGTCGACGCGGA.

In its sample, this clone was seen many times. Sequencing ends 3 residues short of the CDR3 end; the germline J gene provides the rest. The rearrangement joins TRBV10-3 to TRBJ2-1, with TRBD2 identical over 8 bases. Per germline, CDR1 ENHRY and CDR2 SYGVKD. The CDR3 has 14 amino acids. Trimming removed 11 bases from V and 3 bases from J; junction bases left unmatched: 9. The CDR3 region is CAVDSGADYNEQFF. CDR3 bases read: TGTGCCGTCGATAGCGGGGCCGACTACAATGAG.

This clone occurred a few times. The read halts 3 residues ahead of the CDR3 end, with the missing end drawn from the germline J gene. Other DNA sequences in this specimen translate into the identical CDR3. V and J are TRBV30 and TRBJ1-5; 12 positions agree with TRBD1. Germline values: CDR1 GTSNPN, CDR2 SVGIG (reference sequence). V lost 2 bases, J lost 7 bases, and 12 bases stayed unmatched. This CDR3 comprises 17 residues. The CDR3 is CAWSPRGGQGAAQPQHF. The CDR3 bases that were read are TGTGCCTGGAGTCCTCGAGGGGGACAGGGGGCGGCGCAGCCC.

This clone occurred many times. The sequence runs out 3 residues before the end of the CDR3; the remainder is reconstructed from the germline J gene. This chain joins TRBV29-1 and TRBJ1-1; possible D gene TRBD1, 6 bases. The CDR3 consists of 14 residues. Per the germline V gene, CDR1 is SQVTM and CDR2 is ANQGSEA. The V end lost 6 bases, the J end lost 1 base, and 15 bases lay between the germline ends. Partial CDR3 DNA: TGCAGCGTCGTTCAAAGGACAGCGAACACTGAA. Its translation is CSVVQRTANTE. The full CDR3 reads CSVVQRTANTEAFF. Supplemented by reference TRBV29-1 and TRBJ1-1, the full variable domain reads SAVISQKPSRDICQRGTSLTIQCQVDSQVTMMFWYRQQPGQSLTLIATANQGSEATYESGFVIDKFPISRPNLTFSTLTVSNMSPEDSSIYLCSVVQRTANTEAFFGQGTRLTVV.

This clone has at least ten counts. With the read ending 3 residues before the CDR3 end, the germline J gene is used to fill in that end. The rearrangement joins TRBV7-8 to TRBJ1-1; TRBD1 agrees at 7 bases. V was clipped by 0 bases and J by 7 bases; unmatched bases: 5. The CDR3 length is 14 residues. Germline V gene data show CDR1 as SGHVS and CDR2 as FQNEAQ. CDR3: CASSLAHRGIEAFF. Partial CDR3 DNA: TGTGCCAGCAGCTTAGCCCACAGGGGAATTGAA.

This clone showed up just a few times. The CDR3 is cut off 3 residues early in the read; its end comes from the germline J gene. The V gene is TRBV11-3, the J gene TRBJ2-3, with D maybe TRBD2 (6 bases). This CDR3 region has 15 residues. Trimming took 5 bases from V and 0 from J, leaving 12 bases between them. Germline CDR1 reads SGHNT; CDR2 reads YENEEA. CDR3: CASSPGTPSTDTQYF. The CDR3 DNA, read in part, is TGTGCCAGCAGCCCCGGGACTCCTAGCACAGATACG.